Following are 3 T cell receptor beta chains from one sample sequenced in a study of blood T cell repertoires in COVID-19. Some clones are missing from TCRdb's copy, which holds only in-frame ones; the method was immunoSEQ multiplex PCR. The data show about 160,000 clones, over 85% seen once. The specimen was peripheral blood. The origin of the receptors is a woman aged 45-60 years with acute or convalescent COVID-19.

The rearrangement links TRBV18 to TRBJ1-6, with D unclear. This CDR3 is built from 15 residues. Germline assignment: CDR1 KGHSH and CDR2 LQKENI. With 3 bases removed from V and 0 bases from J, the gap between germline ends came to 6 bases. CDR3: CASSPSSSYNSPLHF. CDR3 nucleotide sequence: TGTGCCAGCTCACCTTCGAGCTCCTATAATTCACCCCTCCACTTT.

This chain links TRBV7-2 with TRBJ1-2; D gene ambiguous. CDR1 is SGHTA and CDR2 is FQGNSA in the germline V gene. Trimming pared 5 bases from V and 4 bases from J, leaving 17 bases between. The CDR3 length is 15 residues. The DNA of the CDR3 is TGTGCCAGCAGCCTTTGGGAGGCTTCGGTCTATGGCTACACCTTC. This codes for CASSLWEASVYGYTF.

The chain is built from TRBV12-3 or TRBV12-4 and TRBJ2-3; 7 nucleotides line up with TRBD1. The trim removed 1 base at V and 9 bases at J, leaving 4 bases unmatched. CDR3 length: 13 amino acids. This CDR3 reads CASSLEGGETQYF. The CDR3 DNA follows: TGTGCCAGCAGTTTAGAAGGGGGCGAGACGCAGTATTTT.